What follows are 7 T cell receptor beta chains derived from one specimen sequenced in a study of cytomegalovirus exposure and HLA in healthy donors. In the PCR, 60 Vbeta and 13 Jbeta primers were used. Repertoires were generated with immunoSEQ multiplex PCR, while TCRdb's copy carries only in-frame clones and drops some. The table lists around 33,000 clones. The sequenced sample consisted of PBMCs. These receptors were collected from a middle-aged woman in good health and CMV-seropositive.

The V and J genes are TRBV11-2 and TRBJ2-1, with 14 bases lining up with TRBD2. From germline, CDR1 is SGHAT and CDR2 FQNNGV. The CDR3 runs 17 residues. After removal of 2 bases from V and 7 bases from J, the junction contained 7 bases not matched to a gene. The CDR3, as DNA: TGTGCCAGCAGCTTAAGGGCCGGGACTAGCGGGAGTAATGAGCAGTTCTTC. Protein product: CASSLRAGTSGSNEQFF.

This chain links TRBV19 with TRBJ2-3; TRBD2 aligns across 7 bases. Germline V lookup: CDR1 LNHDA, CDR2 SQIVND (reference sequence). The CDR3 contains 16 residues. V was clipped by 1 base and J by 2 bases; unmatched bases: 6. CDR3 residues: CASSIGTSENTDTQYF. For the CDR3, the DNA is TGTGCCAGTAGTATAGGTACTAGCGAGAACACAGATACGCAGTATTTT.

The chain employs TRBV18 and TRBJ1-2, with D tentatively TRBD1 (6 bases). Germline assignment: CDR1 KGHSH and CDR2 LQKENI. CDR3 length equals 14 residues. Trimming took off 3 bases at V and 3 bases at J, with 11 bases between the two ends. The CDR3 nucleotides read TGTGCCAGCTCACCTTCAGGGGCGGACTATGGCTACACCTTC. Translation gives CASSPSGADYGYTF.

This chain links TRBV7-6 with TRBJ2-3, with 7 bases that match TRBD2. Germline V gives CDR1 SGHVS, CDR2 FNYEAQ. The CDR3 has 15 amino acids. The V and J ends lost 5 bases and 5 bases, in that order; junction bases with no gene match: 10. The CDR3 region is CASSPRGSRRDTQYF. The DNA of the CDR3 is TGTGCCAGCAGCCCACGCGGGAGTCGGAGAGATACGCAGTATTTT. Full variable domain (rest looked up from reference TRBV7-6 and TRBJ2-3): GAGVSQSPRYKVTKRGQDVALRCDPISGHVSLYWYRQALGQGPEFLTYFNYEAQQDKSGLPNDRFSAERPEGSISTLTIQRTEQRDSAMYRCASSPRGSRRDTQYFGPGTRLTVL.

CDR3 in amino acids: CASSTGTGRSWTAYEQYF. CDR3 bases: TGTGCCAGCAGCACAGGGACAGGGAGGAGTTGGACGGCCTACGAGCAGTACTTC. The J gene is TRBJ2-7, the V gene TRBV5-6, with 9 bases lining up with TRBD1. With 4 bases clipped from V and 2 bases from J, the junction kept 16 bases outside the gene matches. Germline loops: CDR1 SGHDT, CDR2 YYEEEE. This CDR3 region has 18 residues. The full variable domain, in which reference TRBV5-6 and TRBJ2-7 provide the parts outside the CDR3, is DAGVTQSPTHLIKTRGQQVTLRCSPKSGHDTVSWYQQALGQGPQFIFQYYEEEERQRGNFPDRFSGHQFPNYSSELNVNALLLGDSALYLCASSTGTGRSWTAYEQYFGPGTRLTVT.

This chain uses TRBV7-9 with TRBJ2-5, with 9 bases that match TRBD2. V gave up 4 bases and J gave up 5 bases; unmatched junction bases: 5. The CDR3 extends over 14 amino acids. Germline-derived CDR1 and CDR2 are SEHNR and FQNEAQ (reference sequence). CDR3 residues: CASSSNSGSETQYF. CDR3 DNA: TGTGCCAGCAGCTCTAATAGCGGGAGTGAGACCCAGTACTTC.

This chain connects TRBV9 to TRBJ1-2; possibly TRBD1 for D (5 bases). With 2 bases removed from V and 2 bases from J, the gap between germline ends came to 16 bases. The V gene's germline CDR1 is SGDLS and CDR2 YYNGEE. The CDR3 has 16 amino acids. CDR3 sequence: CASSVDRGRANYGYTF. The CDR3 region has the DNA TGTGCCAGCAGCGTCGATCGGGGGAGAGCGAACTATGGCTACACCTTC.